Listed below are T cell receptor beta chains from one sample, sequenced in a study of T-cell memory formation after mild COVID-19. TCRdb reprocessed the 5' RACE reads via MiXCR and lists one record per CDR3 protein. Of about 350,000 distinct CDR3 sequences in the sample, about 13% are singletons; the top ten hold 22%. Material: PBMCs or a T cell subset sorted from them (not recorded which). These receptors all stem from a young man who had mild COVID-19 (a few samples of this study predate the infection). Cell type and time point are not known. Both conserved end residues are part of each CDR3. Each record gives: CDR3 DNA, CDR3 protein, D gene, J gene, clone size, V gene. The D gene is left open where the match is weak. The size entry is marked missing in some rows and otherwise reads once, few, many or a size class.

TGTGCCAGCAGCTTTGGACAGGCGGTCGGGGAGCTGTTTTTT CASSFGQAVGELFF TRBD1 TRBJ2-2 - TRBV7-3
TGCGCCAGCAGCTTGAGAGGGGGGGCCTTGGGAGAGACCCAGTACTTC CASSLRGGALGETQYF - TRBJ2-5 few TRBV5-1
TGCAGTCCGACTAGCGGGGGACTTCAAGAGACCCAGTACTTC CSPTSGGLQETQYF TRBD2 TRBJ2-5 many TRBV20-1
TGTGCCAGCAGTCAGGACAGCCTCTACGAGCAGTACTTC CASSQDSLYEQYF - TRBJ2-7 - TRBV6-2/TRBV6-3
TGTGCCAGCAGCCCCCGAGGGGGGGGGAAAGACAATGAGCAGTTCTTC CASSPRGGGKDNEQFF - TRBJ2-1 - TRBV3-1
TGTGCCAGCGTTACAGGGAGGGATGAGCAGTTCTTC CASVTGRDEQFF - TRBJ2-1 many TRBV12-3/TRBV12-4
TGTGCCAGCAGCCCCCCGGGGAACACTGAAGATTTCTTT CASSPPGNTEDFF - TRBJ1-1 - TRBV7-9
TGCGCCAGCAGCATATGGGGGAGAGGCAATGAGCAGTTCTTC CASSIWGRGNEQFF - TRBJ2-1 few TRBV5-1
TGCAGTGCTAGAGAGGGTAGCGGGGTTCAAGAGACCCAGTACTTC CSAREGSGVQETQYF TRBD2 TRBJ2-5 - TRBV20-1
TGTGCCAGCGCGGTCCCGGAGGAGATCAATGAGCAGTTCTTC CASAVPEEINEQFF - TRBJ2-1 - TRBV6-2/TRBV6-3
TGCAGTGCTGCCCCCGGGTATGGCTACACCTTC CSAAPGYGYTF - TRBJ1-2 few TRBV20-1
TGCAGCGTTGGGAAACAGATGTCGGGCTATGGCTACACCTTC CSVGKQMSGYGYTF - TRBJ1-2 - TRBV29-1
TGTGCCAGCAGCGTAGGGCAATCCTACAATGAGCAGTTCTTC CASSVGQSYNEQFF - TRBJ2-1 - TRBV9
TGTGCCAGCAGTTACGCCCAGAGGGGCGAGCAGTACTTC CASSYAQRGEQYF - TRBJ2-7 few TRBV6-5
TGCGCCACCAGAGCGACGACAGGGAACTATGGCTACACCTTC CATRATTGNYGYTF TRBD1 TRBJ1-2 few TRBV5-1
TGCAGTGCTAGAGATTTGTTCTATGGCTACACCTTC CSARDLFYGYTF - TRBJ1-2 few TRBV20-1
TGTGCCAGCAGTTTGACGCGCCATCAGCCCCAGCATTTT CASSLTRHQPQHF - TRBJ1-5 few TRBV28
TGTGCCAGCAGCCCACAGGGGGCGCTTTCCACAGATACGCAGTATTTT CASSPQGALSTDTQYF TRBD1 TRBJ2-3 few TRBV7-2
TGTGCCAGCAGCCGCGGACAGGGGGCCGGTGAAAAACTGTTTTTT CASSRGQGAGEKLFF TRBD1 TRBJ1-4 many TRBV28
TGCGCCAGCAGCTTTACAGGGTTCGAAGAAAAACTGTTTTTT CASSFTGFEEKLFF - TRBJ1-4 - TRBV5-1
TGTGCTAGTGGTCCATACAGGGCCGGGGGCTACGAGCAGTACTTC CASGPYRAGGYEQYF - TRBJ2-7 few TRBV12-5
TGTGCCAGCACCCCGGGACGTGAGAATGAAAAACTGTTTTTT CASTPGRENEKLFF - TRBJ1-4 many TRBV6-2/TRBV6-3
TGTGCCAGCAGGGGGACAGGATCCAACTATGGCTACACCTTC CASRGTGSNYGYTF TRBD1 TRBJ1-2 - TRBV7-9
TGTGCCAGCACCCAACAGGGGTGGTCTGGAAACACCATATATTTT CASTQQGWSGNTIYF TRBD1 TRBJ1-3 - TRBV12-3/TRBV12-4
TGTGCCAGTAGCACACAGGGAGGCTGGCAGCCCCAGCATTTT CASSTQGGWQPQHF - TRBJ1-5 - TRBV19
TGTGCCATCAGTGATCAGGCCAATCAGCCCCAGCATTTT CAISDQANQPQHF - TRBJ1-5 few TRBV10-3
TGCAGTGCTATTGGGGTTTCTGGGGCCAACGTCCTGACTTTC CSAIGVSGANVLTF - TRBJ2-6 few TRBV20-1
TGCGCCAGCAGCTTGCCAGGGGGGAGGAACACTGAAGCTTTCTTT CASSLPGGRNTEAFF TRBD1 TRBJ1-1 - TRBV5-1
TGTGCCAGCAGCTCCACTACCGGTACCGGATCTGAAGCTTTCTTT CASSSTTGTGSEAFF - TRBJ1-1 - TRBV11-2
TGCGCCAGCAGCTTTACGGGACAGGGCCAGCCCCAGCATTTT CASSFTGQGQPQHF TRBD1 TRBJ1-5 - TRBV5-1
TGTGCCAGCAACCGCGGGGGGGTCCAAGAGACCCAGTACTTC CASNRGGVQETQYF TRBD2 TRBJ2-5 many TRBV13
TGTGCCAGCAGTTACACGGCAGGGGCCAACGTCCTGACTTTC CASSYTAGANVLTF - TRBJ2-6 - TRBV6-2/TRBV6-3
TGTGCCACCGCTTGGACACACGGCACAGATACGCAGTATTTT CATAWTHGTDTQYF - TRBJ2-3 - TRBV7-6
TGCAGTGCTACCTCTCCGGGACACACGAGTGAGCAGTTCTTC CSATSPGHTSEQFF - TRBJ2-1 many TRBV20-1
TGTGCCAGCAGCTTTAGTAAGCAGGAGACCCAGTACTTC CASSFSKQETQYF - TRBJ2-5 - TRBV7-3
TGTGCCATCAGCGCGGGCCCTGAAGCTTTCTTT CAISAGPEAFF - TRBJ1-1 many TRBV10-3
TGCAGTGCCCAGACTAGCCTAACCTACGAGCAGTACTTC CSAQTSLTYEQYF TRBD2 TRBJ2-7 - TRBV20-1
TGCGCCAGCAGCCAAGATGGGCTCTACAATGAGCAGTTCTTC CASSQDGLYNEQFF - TRBJ2-1 few TRBV4-1
TGCGCCAGCAGCCCCACCCCCGGGACAGGGGGTTACCTCGATACGCAGTATTTT CASSPTPGTGGYLDTQYF TRBD1 TRBJ2-3 many TRBV4-1
TGTGCCAGCAGCTTAGGACGGGGGCCCCGCACAGATACGCAGTATTTT CASSLGRGPRTDTQYF - TRBJ2-3 - TRBV11-3
TGTGCCACCAGCCCGGCTCGCGACCAGGGACTAGCTGAAGCTTTCTTT CATSPARDQGLAEAFF - TRBJ1-1 - TRBV15